The count of the clone carrying this T cell receptor (beta chain) is one. Its antigen is undetermined. One end of the junction is discordant with germline, which a read error may explain. The CDR3 covers 12 residues. CDR1 and CDR2 (germline): SQVTM, ANQGSEA. The authors carried out high-throughput sequencing of TCR beta. They applied it to CD8+ and CD4+ T cells obtained from blood. The data were taken from a study of CD8 T cells in Susac syndrome. Roughly 0.45 to 1 ug RNA was reverse transcribed with random hexamers. An immunoSEQ multiplex PCR generated amplified TCR beta CDR3 products spanning 54 Vbeta and 13 Jbeta. TCRdb redid the calling of the immunoSEQ multiplex PCR reads with MiXCR, one entry per CDR3 protein. Here the sample spans roughly 200,000 distinct CDR3 sequences, almost 96% being singletons. General study points: An acknowledgment was made by the study that its TCR sequencing and HLA analysis involved relatively few individuals.

Sequencing was done on a sample of CD4+ T cells from PBMCs. This chain uses TRBV29-1 with TRBJ1-2; the match to TRBD1 covers 9 bases. This clonotype was obtained from a human donor with multiple sclerosis. The DNA of the CDR3 is TGCAGCGTCGAAGGACAGGGGAGAGGCTACACCTTC. Amino acids: CSVEGQGRGYTF.